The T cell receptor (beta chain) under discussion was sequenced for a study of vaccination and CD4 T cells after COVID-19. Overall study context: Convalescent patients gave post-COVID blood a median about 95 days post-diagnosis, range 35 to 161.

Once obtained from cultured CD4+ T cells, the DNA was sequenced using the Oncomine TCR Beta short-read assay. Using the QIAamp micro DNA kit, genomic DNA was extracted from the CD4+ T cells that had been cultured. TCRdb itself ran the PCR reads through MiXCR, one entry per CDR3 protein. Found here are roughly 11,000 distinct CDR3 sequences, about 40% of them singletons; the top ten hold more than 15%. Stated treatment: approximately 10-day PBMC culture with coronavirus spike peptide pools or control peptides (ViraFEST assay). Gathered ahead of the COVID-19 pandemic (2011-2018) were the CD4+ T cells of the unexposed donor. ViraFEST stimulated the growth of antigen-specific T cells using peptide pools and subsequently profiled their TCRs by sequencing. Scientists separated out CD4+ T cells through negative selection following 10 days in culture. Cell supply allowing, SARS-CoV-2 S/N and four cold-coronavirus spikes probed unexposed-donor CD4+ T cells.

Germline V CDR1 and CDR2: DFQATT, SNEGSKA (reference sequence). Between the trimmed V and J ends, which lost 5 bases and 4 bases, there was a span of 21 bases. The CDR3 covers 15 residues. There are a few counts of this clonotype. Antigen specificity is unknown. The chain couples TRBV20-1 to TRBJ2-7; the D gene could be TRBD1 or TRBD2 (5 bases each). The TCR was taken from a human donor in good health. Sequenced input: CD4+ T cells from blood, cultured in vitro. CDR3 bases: TGCAGTGCTCCCCTAGCACAAGGGGTCAAATACGAGCAGTACTTC. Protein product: CSAPLAQGVKYEQYF.